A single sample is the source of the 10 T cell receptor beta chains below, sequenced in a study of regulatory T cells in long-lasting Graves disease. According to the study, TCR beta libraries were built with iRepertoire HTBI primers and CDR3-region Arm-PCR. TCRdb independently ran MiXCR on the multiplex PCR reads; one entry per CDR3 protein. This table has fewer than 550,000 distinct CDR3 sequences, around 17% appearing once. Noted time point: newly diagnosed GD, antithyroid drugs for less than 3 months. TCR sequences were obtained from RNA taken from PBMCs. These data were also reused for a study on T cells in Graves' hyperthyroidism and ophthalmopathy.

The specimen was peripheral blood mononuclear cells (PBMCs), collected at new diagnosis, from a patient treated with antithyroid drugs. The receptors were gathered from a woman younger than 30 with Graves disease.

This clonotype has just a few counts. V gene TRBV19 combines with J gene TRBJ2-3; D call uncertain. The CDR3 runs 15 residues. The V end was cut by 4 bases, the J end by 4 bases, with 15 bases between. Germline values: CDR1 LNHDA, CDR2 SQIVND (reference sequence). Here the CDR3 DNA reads TGTGCCAGTAGTAGTCCACGGACCCGGGCAGATACGCAGTATTTT. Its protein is CASSSPRTRADTQYF. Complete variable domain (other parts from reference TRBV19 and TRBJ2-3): DGGITQSPKYLFRKEGQNVTLSCEQNLNHDAMYWYRQDPGQGLRLIYYSQIVNDFQKGDIAEGYSVSREKKESFPLTVTSAQKNPTAFYLCASSSPRTRADTQYFGPGTRLTVL.

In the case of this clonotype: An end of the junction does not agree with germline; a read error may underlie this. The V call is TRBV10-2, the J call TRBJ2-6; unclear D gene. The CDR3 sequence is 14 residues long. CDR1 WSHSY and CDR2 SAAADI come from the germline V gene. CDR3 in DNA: TGCGCTAGCATTAAGGAGACTGGGGCCAACGTCCTGACTTTC. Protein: CASIKETGANVLTF.

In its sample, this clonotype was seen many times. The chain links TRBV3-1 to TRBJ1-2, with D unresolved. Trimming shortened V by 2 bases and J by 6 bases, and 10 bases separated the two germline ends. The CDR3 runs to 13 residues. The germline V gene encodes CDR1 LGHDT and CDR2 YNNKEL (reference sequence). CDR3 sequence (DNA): TGTGCCAGCAGCCAAAAGGGAATACATGGCTACACCTTC. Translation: CASSQKGIHGYTF.

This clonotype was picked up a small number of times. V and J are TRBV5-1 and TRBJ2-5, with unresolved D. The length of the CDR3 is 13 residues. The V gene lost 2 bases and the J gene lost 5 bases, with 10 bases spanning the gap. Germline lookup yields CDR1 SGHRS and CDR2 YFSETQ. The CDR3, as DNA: TGCGCCAGCAGCTTTAGGGTCCCTGAGACCCAGTACTTC. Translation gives CASSFRVPETQYF.

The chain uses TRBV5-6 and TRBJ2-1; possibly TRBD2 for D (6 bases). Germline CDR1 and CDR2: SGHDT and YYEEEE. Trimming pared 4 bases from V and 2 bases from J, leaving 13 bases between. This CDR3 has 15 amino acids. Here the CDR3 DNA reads TGTGCCAGCAGCCCCGGGACTCGAACCTACAATGAGCAGTTCTTC. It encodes CASSPGTRTYNEQFF.

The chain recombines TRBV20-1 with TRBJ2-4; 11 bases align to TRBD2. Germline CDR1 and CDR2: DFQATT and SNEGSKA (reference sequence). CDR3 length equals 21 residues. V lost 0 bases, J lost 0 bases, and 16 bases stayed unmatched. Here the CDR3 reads CSARDSPGGTSGTLAKNIQYF. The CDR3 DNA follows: TGCAGTGCTAGAGATAGTCCGGGGGGGACTAGCGGTACACTAGCCAAAAACATTCAGTACTTC.

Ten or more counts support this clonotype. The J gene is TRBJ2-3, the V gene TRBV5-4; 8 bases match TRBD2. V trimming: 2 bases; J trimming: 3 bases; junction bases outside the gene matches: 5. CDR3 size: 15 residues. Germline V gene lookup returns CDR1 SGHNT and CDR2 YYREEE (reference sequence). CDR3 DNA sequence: TGTGCCAGCAGCTTTTTACTAGCGGAAACAGATACGCAGTATTTT. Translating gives CASSFLLAETDTQYF.

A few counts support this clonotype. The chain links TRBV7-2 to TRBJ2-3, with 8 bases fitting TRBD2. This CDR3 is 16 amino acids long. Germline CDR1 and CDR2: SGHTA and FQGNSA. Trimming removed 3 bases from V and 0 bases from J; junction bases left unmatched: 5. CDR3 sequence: CASSFETSASTDTQYF. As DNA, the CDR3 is TGTGCCAGCAGCTTTGAGACTAGCGCTAGCACAGATACGCAGTATTTT.

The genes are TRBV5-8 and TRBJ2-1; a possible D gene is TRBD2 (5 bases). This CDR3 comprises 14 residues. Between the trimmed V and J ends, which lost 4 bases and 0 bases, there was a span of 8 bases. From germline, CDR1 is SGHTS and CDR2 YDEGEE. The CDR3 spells CASSIRDSYNEQFF. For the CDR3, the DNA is TGTGCCAGCAGCATCCGGGACTCCTACAATGAGCAGTTCTTC. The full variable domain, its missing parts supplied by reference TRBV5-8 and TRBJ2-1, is EAGVTQSPTHLIKTRGQQATLRCSPISGHTSVYWYQQALGLGLQFLLWYDEGEERNRGNFPPRFSGRQFPNYSSELNVNALELEDSALYLCASSIRDSYNEQFFGPGTRLTVL.

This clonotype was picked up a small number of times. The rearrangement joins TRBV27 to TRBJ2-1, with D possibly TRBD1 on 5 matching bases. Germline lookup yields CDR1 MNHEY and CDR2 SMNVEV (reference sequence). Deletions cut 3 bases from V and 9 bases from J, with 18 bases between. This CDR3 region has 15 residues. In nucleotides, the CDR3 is TGTGCCAGCAGTTTTTTAGGCAGGGAAGGCAGTGAGCAGTTCTTC. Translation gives CASSFLGREGSEQFF.